These 18 T cell receptor beta chains originate from one sample sequenced in a study of shared clonotypes between healthy human individuals. Generated by immunoSEQ multiplex PCR, the TCRdb table keeps only in-frame clones and is missing some. Of hundreds of thousands of clones in the sample, around 97% were seen once. Sample: naive CD4+ T cells sorted from blood. Subset denoted: CD45RA+ positively selected. The receptors shown here come from a woman aged 25 to 39 in good health.

The J gene is TRBJ1-1, the V gene TRBV28, with D unresolved. This CDR3 contains 12 residues. V was shortened by 7 bases and J by 11 bases, with 17 bases between the two germline ends. Germline assignment: CDR1 MDHEN and CDR2 SYDVKM. This CDR3 is CASTITEGSAFF. CDR3 DNA: TGTGCCAGCACCATCACCGAAGGGAGTGCTTTCTTT.

The chain employs TRBV28 and TRBJ2-7; 7 nucleotides line up with TRBD2. This CDR3 region has 16 residues. Trimming at V came to 1 base and at J to 2 bases, leaving 8 bases not matched to a gene. Germline values: CDR1 MDHEN, CDR2 SYDVKM. CDR3 residues: CASSLSIGRAPYEQYF. In DNA form, the CDR3 reads TGTGCCAGCAGTTTATCTATTGGGAGGGCCCCCTACGAGCAGTACTTC.

The rearrangement joins TRBV28 to TRBJ2-5; TRBD1 agrees at 12 bases. V lost 1 base to trimming and J lost 5 bases; unmatched junction nucleotides: 14. Germline CDR1 and CDR2: MDHEN and SYDVKM. This CDR3 is 19 amino acids long. The CDR3 protein is CASSLLRLRDRGRGETQYF. The CDR3, as DNA: TGTGCCAGCAGTTTATTGAGGCTCCGGGACAGGGGGCGAGGGGAGACCCAGTACTTC.

The rearrangement links TRBV6-1 to TRBJ1-4; D uncertain. The germline V gene encodes CDR1 MNHNS and CDR2 SASEGT. The length of the CDR3 is 15 residues. V lost 4 bases, J lost 4 bases, and 13 bases lay in between. For the CDR3, the DNA is TGTGCCAGCAGTGGGTTGGGTAGCCTTAATGAAAAACTGTTTTTT. Translating it yields CASSGLGSLNEKLFF.

This clone appeared once. J is TRBJ1-5 and V is TRBV28; D is unclear. Germline-derived CDR1 and CDR2 are MDHEN and SYDVKM. The CDR3 has 14 amino acids. V lost 2 bases to trimming and J lost 4 bases, with 9 bases between them. Written as DNA, the CDR3 is TGTGCCAGCAGTTTACGGGTTGGAAATCAGCCCCAGCATTTT. It encodes CASSLRVGNQPQHF.

This chain joins TRBV11-2 and TRBJ1-4; TRBD1 matches 9 bases. The J segment lost 10 bases and the V segment lost 4 bases, leaving 22 bases of the junction unmatched. Per the germline V gene, CDR1 is SGHAT and CDR2 is FQNNGV. There are 19 residues in the CDR3. CDR3 in amino acids: CASSYGTGRQTGGSGKLFF. The CDR3 DNA reads TGTGCCAGCAGCTACGGGACAGGGCGCCAAACCGGGGGTAGTGGAAAACTGTTTTTT.

The rearrangement uses TRBV6-1 and TRBJ1-1; 7 positions agree with TRBD1. This CDR3 is 14 amino acids long. The germline CDR1 and CDR2 sequences are MNHNS and SASEGT. V lost 7 bases, J lost 0 bases, and 5 bases stayed unmatched. For the CDR3, the DNA is TGTGCCAGCAAGCCGACAGGGTTGAACACTGAAGCTTTCTTT. As protein: CASKPTGLNTEAFF.

This rearrangement joins TRBV5-4 to TRBJ2-7; D unclear. Germline V lookup: CDR1 SGHNT, CDR2 YYREEE (reference sequence). The CDR3 spans 14 residues. V was clipped by 4 bases and J by 4 bases, with 15 bases between them. The CDR3 here is CASSAEPDQYEQYF. CDR3 bases: TGTGCCAGCAGCGCCGAACCGGACCAATACGAGCAGTACTTC.

The chain links TRBV6-6 to TRBJ2-1; perhaps TRBD2 as D (6 bases). Germline lookup yields CDR1 MNHNY and CDR2 SVGAGI (reference sequence). This CDR3 has 12 residues. Trimming shortened V by 5 bases and J by 9 bases, and 11 bases separated the two germline ends. The CDR3 DNA is TGTGCCAGCAGTACCACTAGCACTGAGCAGTTCTTC. It yields the protein CASSTTSTEQFF.

The chain links TRBV6-5 to TRBJ2-5; possible D gene TRBD2, 5 bases. TRBJ2-7 matches the DNA end more closely, so the J call is doubtful. Germline lookup yields CDR1 MNHEY and CDR2 SVGAGI. CDR3 size: 13 residues. The CDR3 region is CASRLSASYEQYF. The DNA for the CDR3 is TGTGCCAGCAGGCTTAGCGCGTCCTACGAGCAGTACTTC.

The rearrangement uses TRBV6-5 and TRBJ1-1; 12 bases align to TRBD1. Trimming at V came to 4 bases and at J to 7 bases, leaving 4 bases not matched to a gene. The CDR3 spans 14 residues. Germline V gene sequence: CDR1 MNHEY, CDR2 SVGAGI. The CDR3 region is CASSSGQGAGEAFF. The CDR3 nucleotides read TGTGCCAGCAGTTCGGGACAGGGGGCGGGTGAAGCTTTCTTT.

This clone was seen just once. The chain uses TRBV28 and TRBJ1-1; 8 bases align to TRBD1. The CDR3 spans 15 residues. Unmatched junction bases numbered 11, after V lost 2 bases and J lost 9 bases. Germline V CDR1 and CDR2: MDHEN, SYDVKM. This chain's CDR3 is CASSLDQGAPPKAFF. The CDR3 DNA reads TGTGCCAGCAGTTTAGATCAGGGGGCCCCGCCGAAAGCTTTCTTT. The entire variable domain, with the rest obtained from reference TRBV28 and TRBJ1-1, is as follows: DVKVTQSSRYLVKRTGEKVFLECVQDMDHENMFWYRQDPGLGLRLIYFSYDVKMKEKGDIPEGYSVSREKKERFSLILESASTNQTSMYLCASSLDQGAPPKAFFGQGTRLTVV.

This sequence joins TRBV28 and TRBJ1-5, with TRBD1 as a possible D gene (5 bases). The ends were cut back, 6 bases at V and 3 bases at J, with 12 bases in the middle. There are 14 residues in the CDR3. The germline CDR1 and CDR2 sequences are MDHEN and SYDVKM. The CDR3 loop is CASRMGPINQPQHF. CDR3 coding DNA: TGTGCCAGCAGAATGGGACCTATCAATCAGCCCCAGCATTTT.

This clone was seen only once. J is TRBJ2-5 and V is TRBV7-7; weak D call: TRBD1 (5 bases). Deletions cut 2 bases from V and 2 bases from J, with 12 bases between. Looked up from germline, CDR1 is SSHAT and CDR2 is FNYEAQ (reference sequence). The CDR3 is 15 residues long. CDR3 nucleotide sequence: TGTGCCAGCAGCTTACAGGGCTTAACTCAAGAGACCCAGTACTTC. Translation: CASSLQGLTQETQYF.

The chain uses TRBV5-4 and TRBJ2-7, with 7 bases identical to TRBD1. V shed 4 bases, J shed 8 bases, and the junction held 9 bases outside the gene matches. CDR1 is SGHNT and CDR2 is YYREEE in the germline V gene (reference sequence). This CDR3 spans 13 amino acids. CDR3 loop: CASSKGTDSKQYF. CDR3 nucleotides: TGTGCCAGCAGCAAAGGGACAGATTCTAAGCAGTACTTC. Full variable domain (rest looked up from reference TRBV5-4 and TRBJ2-7): ETGVTQSPTHLIKTRGQQVTLRCSSQSGHNTVSWYQQALGQGPQFIFQYYREEENGRGNFPPRFSGLQFPNYSSELNVNALELDDSALYLCASSKGTDSKQYFGPGTRLTVT.

On this clone: This same CDR3 is encoded by further DNA sequences in the sample. V usage is TRBV11-2 and J usage is TRBJ2-1; TRBD2 aligns across 7 bases. The CDR3 consists of 17 residues. V lost 1 base and J lost 0; bases outside the gene matches: 6. The germline gives CDR1 SGHAT, CDR2 FQNNGV. This CDR3 is CASSLVASGSSYNEQFF. The CDR3, as DNA: TGTGCCAGCAGCTTAGTCGCTAGCGGCAGCTCCTACAATGAGCAGTTCTTC.

The V call is TRBV21-1, the J call TRBJ2-3; whether TRBD1, the table's D call, matches the DNA was not checked. TRBV21-1 is a pseudogene. This CDR3 region has 14 residues. The CDR3 nucleotides read TGTGCCAGCAGCAAAGTCCCAGGCACAGATACGCAGTATTTT. This gives the protein CASSKVPGTDTQYF.

J is TRBJ2-3 and V is TRBV19; D call uncertain. The CDR3 is 14 amino acids. The germline V gene encodes CDR1 LNHDA and CDR2 SQIVND (reference sequence). V was clipped by 4 bases and J by 2 bases, with 10 bases between them. Here the CDR3 reads CASSKGSVTDTQYF. CDR3 nucleotide sequence: TGTGCCAGTAGTAAAGGAAGTGTCACAGATACGCAGTATTTT. Using reference TRBV19 and TRBJ2-3 for the parts outside the CDR3, the full variable domain is DGGITQSPKYLFRKEGQNVTLSCEQNLNHDAMYWYRQDPGQGLRLIYYSQIVNDFQKGDIAEGYSVSREKKESFPLTVTSAQKNPTAFYLCASSKGSVTDTQYFGPGTRLTVL.